The TCR beta chain described here comes from a study of blood T cell repertoires in COVID-19. Study context: Specimens from acute and convalescent COVID-19 originated in the United States, Italy and Spain.

In the original analysis: Scientists estimated how many nucleated cells there were by amplifying reference gene primers. TCRdb keeps only in-frame clones here, not all; method: immunoSEQ multiplex PCR. V and J calls and clone size are given by that table; D and trimming were obtained from the DNA. The table lists about 91,000 clones, approximately 72% of them singletons. V lost 5 bases to trimming and J lost 2 bases, with 10 bases between them. CDR1 and CDR2 from the germline V gene are MDHEN and SYDVKM. This CDR3 spans 14 amino acids. The sequence came from a man in his sixties or seventies with acute or convalescent COVID-19. The sequencing sample was made of peripheral blood. The rearrangement joins TRBV28 to TRBJ1-5; D is perhaps TRBD1 (6 bases). CDR3: CASSISGGNQPQHF. The CDR3 DNA reads TGTGCCAGCAGTATTTCAGGGGGCAATCAGCCCCAGCATTTT.